Presented here are 27 T cell receptor beta chains from one specimen sequenced in a study of shared clonotypes between healthy human individuals. Naive CD8 cells lacked CD45RO, underwent positive selection for CCR7 and left out terminally differentiated effector memory CD45RA+ cells. TCRdb's copy holds only in-frame clones and misses some; the assay was immunoSEQ multiplex PCR. The sample includes around 600,000 clones, approximately 96% of them seen just once. Sequencing was carried out using naive CD8+ T cells sorted from blood. These receptors came from a woman under 40 in good health.

The chain links TRBV21-1 to TRBJ1-1; the table's D call TRBD1 went unverified against the DNA. TRBV21-1 is described as a pseudogene. CDR3 length: 13 residues. CDR3 residues: CASSKMGDTEAFF. In DNA, the CDR3 is TGTGCCAGCAGCAAAATGGGCGACACTGAAGCTTTCTTT.

V and J are TRBV13 and TRBJ2-3, with unresolved D. The CDR3 sequence is 15 residues long. V shed 5 bases and J shed 0 bases, with 12 bases lying between them. The germline V gene has CDR1 PRHDT and CDR2 FYEKMQ (reference sequence). CDR3 sequence: CASSTRLMSTDTQYF. The CDR3, as DNA: TGTGCCAGCAGCACCCGTCTCATGAGCACAGATACGCAGTATTTT.

The rearrangement links TRBV19 to TRBJ2-7; D gene unclear. The germline V gene encodes CDR1 LNHDA and CDR2 SQIVND (reference sequence). V shed 2 bases and J shed 2 bases, with 7 bases lying between them. The CDR3 is 13 amino acids. The DNA of the CDR3 is TGTGCCAGTAGTATATCGTCCGCCTACGAGCAGTACTTC. Amino acid sequence: CASSISSAYEQYF.

The genes are TRBV14 and TRBJ1-1; no clear D gene. V lost 0 bases and J lost 10, with 12 bases in between. The CDR3 length is 13 residues. Looked up from germline, CDR1 is SGHDN and CDR2 is FVKESK. The CDR3 region has the DNA TGTGCCAGCAGCCAAGAATGGGCGGCGGGAGCTTTCTTT. It encodes CASSQEWAAGAFF.

Comment on this clone: Only one base separates this from a far larger clonotype, so it likely reflects a read error. The same CDR3 arises from other DNA sequences in this sample as well. The V and J genes are TRBV10-1 and TRBJ2-2; D is undetermined. The CDR3 is 13 amino acids. Germline assignment: CDR1 WNHNN and CDR2 SYGVQD (reference sequence). Trimming pared 3 bases from V and 8 bases from J, leaving 10 bases between. The CDR3 loop reads CASSEPLSGELFF. The CDR3 DNA reads as TGCGCCAGCAGTGAACCGTTGTCTGGGGAGCTGTTTTTT.

The chain is built from TRBV4-1 and TRBJ2-7, with D uncertain. The V end was cut by 1 base, the J end by 3 bases, with 10 bases between. CDR1 and CDR2 (germline): MGHRA, YSYEKL. The length of the CDR3 is 14 residues. CDR3 DNA: TGCGCCAGCAGCCAAGTCGGAGCATTCTACGAGCAGTACTTC. Residues: CASSQVGAFYEQYF.

V and J are TRBV7-9 and TRBJ2-1; a possible D gene is TRBD2 (6 bases). Trimming took off 5 bases at V and 3 bases at J, with 23 bases between the two ends. CDR3 length: 18 amino acids. Germline CDR1 and CDR2: SEHNR and FQNEAQ (reference sequence). CDR3 coding DNA: TGTGCCAGCAGCCCTGACTGGGGGGATTTAAGTCTCTACAATGAGCAGTTCTTC. This sequence encodes CASSPDWGDLSLYNEQFF. Full variable domain (rest looked up from reference TRBV7-9 and TRBJ2-1): DTGVSQNPRHKITKRGQNVTFRCDPISEHNRLYWYRQTLGQGPEFLTYFQNEAQLEKSRLLSDRFSAERPKGSFSTLEIQRTEQGDSAMYLCASSPDWGDLSLYNEQFFGPGTRLTVL.

This chain connects TRBV28 to TRBJ2-7; D gene ambiguous. The CDR3 length is 13 residues. V lost 4 bases, J lost 1 base, and 8 bases lay in between. Germline V gene sequence: CDR1 MDHEN, CDR2 SYDVKM. The CDR3 bases are TGTGCCAGCAGTTCCCGCGGATCCTACGAGCAGTACTTC. Encoded protein: CASSSRGSYEQYF.

This chain joins TRBV28 and TRBJ2-6, with D possibly TRBD2 on 5 matching bases. CDR3 length: 12 amino acids. Germline V gene data show CDR1 as MDHEN and CDR2 as SYDVKM. Trimming stripped 6 bases from V and 12 bases from J, with 12 bases between. Here the CDR3 DNA reads TGTGCCAGCAGCGGGATGCCCGGCGTCCTGACTTTC. Residues: CASSGMPGVLTF. The variable domain in full, with the rest retrieved from reference TRBV28 and TRBJ2-6, is DVKVTQSSRYLVKRTGEKVFLECVQDMDHENMFWYRQDPGLGLRLIYFSYDVKMKEKGDIPEGYSVSREKKERFSLILESASTNQTSMYLCASSGMPGVLTFGAGSRLTVL.

The chain carries TRBV7-9 and TRBJ2-7; D possibly corresponds to TRBD1 (5 bases). Trimming stripped 1 base from V and 2 bases from J, with 12 bases between. Germline loops: CDR1 SEHNR, CDR2 FQNEAQ (reference sequence). CDR3 length: 15 residues. CDR3 residues: CASSLEGPKPYEQYF. The DNA of the CDR3 is TGTGCCAGCAGCTTAGAGGGGCCCAAACCCTACGAGCAGTACTTC.

The J gene is TRBJ2-1, the V gene TRBV10-3, with D possibly matching TRBD2 (5 bases). The V end was cut by 4 bases, the J end by 8 bases, with 15 bases between. The CDR3 is made up of 14 amino acids. Germline lookup yields CDR1 ENHRY and CDR2 SYGVKD. CDR3 sequence: CAISAGEEGDEQFF. In DNA form, the CDR3 reads TGTGCCATCAGTGCTGGGGAAGAGGGCGATGAGCAGTTCTTC.

This clone came up a few times. This chain links TRBV29-1 with TRBJ1-5; D is unresolved. The CDR3 extends over 12 amino acids. Germline loops: CDR1 SQVTM, CDR2 ANQGSEA. V shed 5 bases and J shed 1 base, with 6 bases lying between them. The CDR3: CSVMDSNQPQHF. The CDR3 coding sequence is TGCAGCGTTATGGACAGCAATCAGCCCCAGCATTTT. The full variable domain, in which reference TRBV29-1 and TRBJ1-5 provide the parts outside the CDR3, is SAVISQKPSRDICQRGTSLTIQCQVDSQVTMMFWYRQQPGQSLTLIATANQGSEATYESGFVIDKFPISRPNLTFSTLTVSNMSPEDSSIYLCSVMDSNQPQHFGDGTRLSIL.

The V gene is TRBV10-1, the J gene TRBJ2-5; the D is unclear. The J call may be faulty, since TRBJ2-7 better matches the DNA end. Germline CDR1 is WNHNN and CDR2 is SYGVQD (reference sequence). CDR3 size: 12 residues. This chain's CDR3 is CATSEWGAEQYF. The CDR3 coding sequence is TGCGCCACCTCCGAATGGGGTGCCGAGCAGTACTTC.

The chain uses TRBV7-9 and TRBJ2-7; possible D gene TRBD2, 5 bases. CDR3 length: 15 residues. Germline assignment: CDR1 SEHNR and CDR2 FQNEAQ (reference sequence). Trimming cost V 3 bases and J 3 bases, with 15 bases left between them. The DNA for the CDR3 is TGTGCCAGCAGCTTGGAAACCGGGAATATCTACGAGCAGTACTTC. Translating it yields CASSLETGNIYEQYF.

V gene TRBV7-3 combines with J gene TRBJ1-1; 10 bases line up with TRBD1. This CDR3 contains 20 residues. CDR1 SGHTA and CDR2 FQGTGA come from the germline V gene. Trimming removed 4 bases from V and 0 bases from J; junction bases left unmatched: 17. CDR3 coding DNA: TGTGCCAGCAGCTCCGGGACAGGGGCTACTTGGGGAGGTGTGAACACTGAAGCTTTCTTT. Its protein product is CASSSGTGATWGGVNTEAFF.

The gene calls are TRBV5-4 and TRBJ2-5, with a possible D match to TRBD2 (5 bases). The DNA matches TRBJ2-7 better at its end, which makes the J call doubtful. Germline loops: CDR1 SGHNT, CDR2 YYREEE (reference sequence). This CDR3 comprises 15 residues. CDR3 sequence reads: CASSLFRRSSYEQYF. As DNA, the CDR3 is TGTGCCAGCAGCTTGTTCCGGAGGAGCTCCTACGAGCAGTACTTC.

V is TRBV4-1 and J is TRBJ2-5, with D perhaps given as TRBD1 or TRBD2 (5 bases each). The J call is uncertain, as TRBJ2-7 better fits the DNA end. The CDR3 covers 15 residues. Germline CDR1 is MGHRA and CDR2 is YSYEKL. This chain's CDR3 is CASSPTGGSTYEQYF. The CDR3, as DNA: TGCGCCAGCAGCCCAACAGGCGGGTCCACCTACGAGCAGTACTTC.

This clone was recorded once. The chain joins TRBV28 to TRBJ2-1; 7 nucleotides align to TRBD2. The CDR3 spans 15 residues. Germline CDR1 MDHEN, CDR2 SYDVKM. The ends lost 4 bases at V and 10 bases at J; junction bases unmatched: 13. The CDR3 DNA is TGTGCCAGCAGTTCAAAGATAGGGACTACCTTAGAGCAGTTCTTC. It specifies CASSSKIGTTLEQFF.

The CDR3 loop reads CASSDDGLRAEQYF. In DNA, the CDR3 is TGTGCCAGCAGTGACGACGGTCTCCGCGCCGAGCAGTACTTC. V gene TRBV6-5 combines with J gene TRBJ2-7; D ambiguous. The length of the CDR3 is 14 residues. V lost 5 bases to trimming and J lost 6 bases, with 17 bases between them. CDR1 is MNHEY and CDR2 is SVGAGI in the germline V gene.

This clone came up once. The chain is built from TRBV28 and TRBJ2-5; D gene unclear. The J call is doubtful: the DNA matches TRBJ2-7 better. Germline lookup yields CDR1 MDHEN and CDR2 SYDVKM. This CDR3 is 12 amino acids long. The CDR3 nucleotides read TGTGCCAGCAGTTTTCGCACCTACGAGCAGTACTTC. This translates into CASSFRTYEQYF.

This clone was seen once. The genes are TRBV27 and TRBJ2-1, with 8 bases matching TRBD1. The CDR3 length is 12 residues. V lost 8 bases, J lost 6 bases, and 3 bases stayed unmatched. CDR1 is MNHEY and CDR2 is SMNVEV in the germline V gene (reference sequence). The CDR3: CASGTGVNEQFF. CDR3 DNA: TGTGCCAGCGGGACAGGAGTCAATGAGCAGTTCTTC.

The chain joins TRBV14 to TRBJ2-1; TRBD2 is a possible D gene (5 bases). Per the germline V gene, CDR1 is SGHDN and CDR2 is FVKESK. This CDR3 is 17 amino acids long. Trimming stripped 0 bases from V and 0 bases from J, with 12 bases between. As DNA, the CDR3 is TGTGCCAGCAGCCAAGAAGGAGGTGGAGTCTCCTACAATGAGCAGTTCTTC. Translating it yields CASSQEGGGVSYNEQFF.

Regarding this clone: This sample also contains other DNA sequences that code for the same CDR3. J is TRBJ2-3 and V is TRBV30; D is unclear. Germline V CDR1 and CDR2: GTSNPN, SVGIG (reference sequence). CDR3 size: 13 residues. Trimming stripped 0 bases from V and 0 bases from J, with 4 bases between. The DNA for the CDR3 is TGTGCCTGGAGTGTACTGAGCACAGATACGCAGTATTTT. Amino acids: CAWSVLSTDTQYF.

The J gene is TRBJ2-1, the V gene TRBV11-2, with D hard to call. V lost 1 base, J lost 4 bases, and 11 bases lay in between. The germline gives CDR1 SGHAT, CDR2 FQNNGV. The CDR3 has 15 amino acids. The CDR3 DNA follows: TGTGCCAGCAGCTTAGGAATTGGGGAATACAATGAGCAGTTCTTC. Translation: CASSLGIGEYNEQFF. The full variable domain, rest sourced from reference TRBV11-2 and TRBJ2-1, is EAGVAQSPRYKIIEKRQSVAFWCNPISGHATLYWYQQILGQGPKLLIQFQNNGVVDDSQLPKDRFSAERLKGVDSTLKIQPAKLEDSAVYLCASSLGIGEYNEQFFGPGTRLTVL.

The chain joins TRBV5-5 to TRBJ1-2, with 9 bases fitting TRBD1. There are 16 residues in the CDR3. J gave up 4 bases and V 4 bases, and 11 bases lay outside the gene matches. CDR1 is SGHKS, CDR2 YYEKEE, per germline (reference sequence). The CDR3 protein is CASSRQGGNRFYGYTF. CDR3 in DNA: TGTGCCAGCAGCAGACAGGGGGGGAACCGCTTCTATGGCTACACCTTC.

This clone appeared once. This chain connects TRBV6-5 to TRBJ1-2; D is possibly TRBD1 (5 bases). The V end lost 8 bases, the J end lost 4 bases, and 20 bases lay between the germline ends. The germline CDR1 and CDR2 sequences are MNHEY and SVGAGI. The CDR3 loop spans 15 amino acids. CDR3 residues: CASSLGGDGVYGYTF. The DNA of the CDR3 is TGTGCCAGCTCTCTGGGGGGGGACGGCGTCTATGGCTACACCTTC.

J is TRBJ1-3 and V is TRBV21-1. TRBV21-1 is a listed pseudogene. The CDR3 contains 17 residues. The CDR3 loop reads CASSDIPQPLSGNTIYF. CDR3 nucleotide sequence: TGTGCCAGCAGCGATATACCCCAGCCGCTCTCTGGAAACACCATATATTTT.